This T cell receptor (beta chain) was recorded in a study of blood T cell repertoires in COVID-19. This clone was detected only a few times. Followed longitudinally, the Seattle patients had been enrolled during active infection. Produced via immunoSEQ multiplex PCR; TCRdb's table is partial and in-frame only. This repertoire shows some 68,000 clones, roughly 85% found once; its top ten account for 3.4%. This clonotype was obtained from a woman between 50 and 59 years old with COVID-19, enrolled during active disease. The sequenced sample was peripheral blood.

CDR3 DNA sequence: TGTGCCAGCAGTTTCCGGGGGGCGGGTTCACCCCTCCACTTT. It is translated as CASSFRGAGSPLHF. V and J are TRBV27 and TRBJ1-6; perhaps TRBD1 as D (6 bases). Germline CDR1 and CDR2: MNHEY and SMNVEV (reference sequence). This CDR3 region has 14 residues. The V and J ends lost 3 bases and 9 bases respectively, with 12 bases between them.